What follows are 17 T cell receptor beta chains derived from one specimen sequenced in a study of blood T cell repertoires in COVID-19. TCRdb's table, derived via immunoSEQ multiplex PCR, lists solely in-frame clones and lacks some. Found here are 100,000 to 150,000 clones, approximately 70% of them singletons; the top ten hold 1.5% to 2%. Material for sequencing was peripheral blood. These receptors were collected from a woman between 65 and 79 years old with acute or convalescent COVID-19.

The rearrangement uses TRBV10-3 and TRBJ1-2; 9 bases match TRBD1. CDR3 length: 14 amino acids. Germline values: CDR1 ENHRY, CDR2 SYGVKD. V was pared by 11 bases and J by 4 bases, with 11 bases of the junction left unmatched. The CDR3 coding sequence is TGTGCCGCCTACCCCGGGACAGGGACCTATGGCTACACCTTC. It yields the protein CAAYPGTGTYGYTF.

The V call is TRBV2, the J call TRBJ2-7, with no clear D. The V gene's germline CDR1 is SNHLY and CDR2 FYNNEI. Trimming removed 2 bases from V and 9 bases from J, with 11 bases in between. The CDR3 runs to 12 residues. CDR3 region: CASSEWVGGQYF. The CDR3 coding sequence is TGTGCCAGCAGTGAATGGGTCGGCGGGCAGTACTTC.

V usage is TRBV2 and J usage is TRBJ1-1; no firm D call. This CDR3 has 14 amino acids. V shed 2 bases and J shed 0 bases, with 7 bases lying between them. CDR1 SNHLY and CDR2 FYNNEI come from the germline V gene. Here the CDR3 DNA reads TGTGCCAGCAGTGAAACACAAGTGAACACTGAAGCTTTCTTT. Residues: CASSETQVNTEAFF.

This clone appeared once. The chain uses TRBV30 and TRBJ1-2; D perhaps matches TRBD1 (6 bases). The CDR3 spans 14 residues. V was trimmed by 5 bases and J by 0 bases, leaving 13 bases between them. Per the germline V gene, CDR1 is GTSNPN and CDR2 is SVGIG (reference sequence). The CDR3: CAWSIGGTNYGYTF. In DNA form, the CDR3 reads TGTGCCTGGTCTATAGGGGGAACTAACTATGGCTACACCTTC. The full variable domain, completed using reference TRBV30 and TRBJ1-2, is SQTIHQWPATLVQPVGSPLSLECTVEGTSNPNLYWYRQAAGRGLQLLFYSVGIGQISSEVPQNLSASRPQDRQFILSSKKLLLSDSGFYLCAWSIGGTNYGYTFGSGTRLTVV.

The CDR3 reads CASSIVTLGAQDGYTF. The CDR3 DNA reads as TGTGCCAGTAGTATAGTGACTCTGGGGGCCCAAGATGGCTACACCTTC. The V and J genes are TRBV19 and TRBJ1-2; a possible D gene is TRBD1 (6 bases). The CDR3 is 16 amino acids. Germline V CDR1 and CDR2: LNHDA, SQIVND (reference sequence). V was pared by 1 base and J by 6 bases, with 18 bases between.

The chain has TRBV6-5 and TRBJ1-2; tentative D call: TRBD1 (5 bases). The CDR3 sequence is 12 residues long. Germline CDR1 and CDR2: MNHEY and SVGAGI. The ends were cut back, 9 bases at V and 3 bases at J, with 11 bases in the middle. CDR3: CASRGGDYGYTF. The CDR3 region has the DNA TGTGCCAGTAGGGGAGGTGACTATGGCTACACCTTC.

This rearrangement joins TRBV28 to TRBJ2-1; tentative D call: TRBD2 (6 bases). Trimming removed 7 bases from V and 7 bases from J, with 20 bases in between. The CDR3 runs to 15 residues. In germline, CDR1 is MDHEN, CDR2 SYDVKM. The CDR3 DNA reads TGTGCCAGCACGACTAGTTGGGCCACACAAAATGAGCAGTTCTTC. Amino acids: CASTTSWATQNEQFF.

The V call is TRBV21-1, the J call TRBJ1-5; TRBD1 reflects the table's D call only, with no check against the DNA. TRBV21-1 is tagged as a pseudogene. This CDR3 comprises 18 residues. In nucleotides, the CDR3 is TGTGCCAGCAGCAAAGACAGGGGGCGCCGGTATAGCAATCAGCCCCAGCATTTT. This gives the protein CASSKDRGRRYSNQPQHF.

The rearrangement joins TRBV18 to TRBJ2-1; TRBD1 matches 8 bases. Germline trimming cut 3 bases from V and 6 bases from J; bases unmatched to any gene: 10. The CDR3 extends over 16 amino acids. The V gene's germline CDR1 is KGHSH and CDR2 LQKENI. The CDR3 protein is CASSPRDRLGGNEQFF. CDR3 bases: TGTGCCAGCTCACCCCGGGACAGGTTGGGTGGCAATGAGCAGTTCTTC.

This clone has only a few counts. The rearrangement joins TRBV5-6 to TRBJ1-4, with D possibly matching TRBD1 (5 bases). The CDR3 spans 14 residues. Germline CDR1 SGHDT, CDR2 YYEEEE. The germline V and J ends were trimmed by 4 bases and 5 bases, with 12 bases remaining between them. Written as DNA, the CDR3 is TGTGCCAGCAGCCTCCGACAGAAGAATGAAAAACTGTTTTTT. This translates into CASSLRQKNEKLFF.

V gene TRBV28 combines with J gene TRBJ2-1; possibly TRBD1 for D (7 bases). The V and J ends lost 5 bases and 7 bases respectively, with 27 bases between them. The CDR3 is 18 residues long. Germline V gene lookup returns CDR1 MDHEN and CDR2 SYDVKM. CDR3 protein: CASSPGGQGGSVRNEQFF. In DNA form, the CDR3 reads TGTGCCAGCAGTCCAGGAGGGCAGGGGGGAAGCGTTAGAAATGAGCAGTTCTTC.

The V call is TRBV7-8, the J call TRBJ2-7; 7 bases line up with TRBD1. The V and J ends lost 5 bases and 5 bases, in that order; junction bases with no gene match: 3. CDR1 and CDR2 (germline): SGHVS, FQNEAQ. CDR3 length: 12 amino acids. Written as DNA, the CDR3 is TGTGCCAGCAGCCGGGACAGCCACGAGCAGTACTTC. It specifies CASSRDSHEQYF.

Many counts were recorded for this clone. This chain connects TRBV19 to TRBJ2-5; tentatively, D is TRBD1 (6 bases). CDR3 length: 12 amino acids. Trimming removed 5 bases at V and 2 bases at J, with 6 bases between. The V gene's germline CDR1 is LNHDA and CDR2 SQIVND (reference sequence). This CDR3 reads CASSGQQETQYF. CDR3 bases: TGTGCCAGTAGTGGACAGCAAGAGACCCAGTACTTC.

This sequence joins TRBV3-1 (or the pseudogene TRBV3-2) and TRBJ2-3, with TRBD1 matching 9 bases. Germline CDR1 and CDR2: LGHDT and YNNKEL (reference sequence). The CDR3 is 13 residues long. The junction had 3 bases not matched to a gene; V was cut back by 6 bases and J by 5 bases. CDR3 DNA: TGTGCCAGCAGGGACAGGGGTAGAGATACGCAGTATTTT. This encodes CASRDRGRDTQYF.

Within the sample, this clone is medium-sized. V gene TRBV27 combines with J gene TRBJ1-2; 10 bases fit TRBD1. This CDR3 is built from 14 residues. Germline CDR1 and CDR2: MNHEY and SMNVEV (reference sequence). V gave up 5 bases and J gave up 12 bases; unmatched junction bases: 12. Here the CDR3 DNA reads TGTGCCAGCAGTCCTGACGGGACAGGGGTATTGCACACCTTC. As protein: CASSPDGTGVLHTF.

This chain joins TRBV5-4 and TRBJ2-5, with 8 positions matching TRBD2. There are 19 residues in the CDR3. CDR1 and CDR2 from the germline V gene are SGHNT and YYREEE (reference sequence). The V and J ends lost 4 bases and 5 bases, in that order; junction bases with no gene match: 22. The CDR3 nucleotides are TGTGCCAGCAGCGAAGCCGGGACTAGTAATGATTTTTTGTCGGAGACCCAGTACTTC. Its protein product is CASSEAGTSNDFLSETQYF. Variable domain in full (rest from reference TRBV5-4 and TRBJ2-5): ETGVTQSPTHLIKTRGQQVTLRCSSQSGHNTVSWYQQALGQGPQFIFQYYREEENGRGNFPPRFSGLQFPNYSSELNVNALELDDSALYLCASSEAGTSNDFLSETQYFGPGTRLLVL.

This sequence joins TRBV5-1 and TRBJ2-7; TRBD2 is a possible D gene (5 bases). Trimming shortened V by 1 base and J by 1 base, and 15 bases separated the two germline ends. CDR3 length: 16 residues. Germline V gene data show CDR1 as SGHRS and CDR2 as YFSETQ. CDR3 sequence: CASSLSGAAGSYEQYF. For the CDR3, the DNA is TGCGCCAGCAGCTTGTCTGGAGCGGCAGGTTCCTACGAGCAGTACTTC.